This T cell receptor (beta chain) comes out of a study of blood T cell repertoires in COVID-19. Sequenced by immunoSEQ multiplex PCR; TCRdb stores in-frame clones only, minus some. The sample has 200,000 to 250,000 clones; around 90% are singletons. Enrolled through a virtual design, the participants were between about 18 and 100 years of age and came from under 30 US areas. Clinical history as reported by participants underpinned cohort assignment. A case of COVID-19 had been met by exposed participants within 2 weeks before study entry. The junction had 7 bases not matched to a gene; V was cut back by 6 bases and J by 7 bases. The CDR3 consists of 15 residues. Germline V gives CDR1 MGHDK, CDR2 SYGVNS.

This chain links TRBV25-1 with TRBJ1-6, with TRBD1 matching 9 bases. The sequenced material came from PBMCs or T cells enriched from blood (not recorded which). This sequence originates from a man aged 25-45 years who had been exposed to COVID-19. This chain's CDR3 is CASSKIDRGNSPLHF. CDR3 DNA sequence: TGTGCCAGCAGCAAAATCGACAGGGGGAATTCACCCCTCCACTTT.